Presented here are 2 T cell receptor beta chains from one specimen sequenced in a study of cytomegalovirus exposure and HLA in healthy donors. The PCR made use of 60 Vbeta and 13 Jbeta primers. This table comes from immunoSEQ multiplex PCR, and its TCRdb copy is limited to in-frame clones, with some not included. The sample gives 250,000 to 350,000 clones, 70% to 90% of which show up once; 2% to 3% is in the top ten. Sequencing was performed on PBMCs. The receptors were gathered from a woman between 18 and 29 years old in good health and CMV-seronegative.

The gene calls are TRBV19 and TRBJ1-1; possibly TRBD1 for D (6 bases). V lost 1 base and J 12 bases, leaving 15 bases between the germline ends. Germline V CDR1 and CDR2: LNHDA, SQIVND (reference sequence). This CDR3 has 13 amino acids. The DNA for the CDR3 is TGTGCCAGTAGTATAGGGGCGCCTCAGGGGACTTTCTTT. Translating it yields CASSIGAPQGTFF.

This clone was seen once. An end of the junction does not agree with germline; a read error may underlie this. Other DNA sequences in the sample encode the same CDR3. This chain connects TRBV27 to TRBJ1-1, with D uncertain. This CDR3 has 14 amino acids. Germline loops: CDR1 MNHEY, CDR2 SMNVEV (reference sequence). CDR3 protein: CASSLGGKNTEAFF. The DNA for the CDR3 is TGTGCCAGCAGTTTGGGCGGGAAAAACACTGAGGCTTTCTTT.